The next 21 T cell receptor beta chains were all read from a single sample in a study of beta chain features in type 1 diabetes. Isolated RNA was reverse transcribed in full, so expressed TCRB transcripts were sequenced. This table comes from immunoSEQ multiplex PCR, and its TCRdb copy is limited to in-frame clones, with some not included. This table holds 150,000 or so clones, 7% to 10% found once. Sequenced: central memory CD4+ T cells from blood. The origin of the receptors is a woman in her late teens or twenties in good health.

This clone was counted only a few times. The rearrangement links TRBV11-2 to TRBJ2-7, with 7 bases identical to TRBD2. Germline V CDR1 and CDR2: SGHAT, FQNNGV. Losses at the gene ends were 5 bases for V and 4 bases for J; bases not matched to a gene: 11. This CDR3 has 15 residues. CDR3: CASSGGSSGGYEQYF. The CDR3 nucleotides are TGTGCCAGCAGCGGGGGGTCTAGCGGCGGGTACGAGCAGTACTTC.

This clone was found a few times. J is TRBJ2-7 and V is TRBV10-1, with D possibly matching TRBD1 (6 bases). The CDR3 runs to 14 residues. V was pared by 7 bases and J by 0 bases, with 13 bases between. The germline V gene encodes CDR1 WNHNN and CDR2 SYGVQD (reference sequence). Written as DNA, the CDR3 is TGCGCCAGCATTGGGACACCGAGCTCCTACGAGCAGTACTTC. It specifies CASIGTPSSYEQYF.

The chain carries TRBV9 and TRBJ1-2; 10 bases agree with TRBD1. CDR3 size: 13 residues. Germline V CDR1 and CDR2: SGDLS, YYNGEE. Unmatched junction bases numbered 5, after V lost 4 bases and J lost 8 bases. The CDR3 sequence is CASSTGTGDGYTF. The DNA of the CDR3 is TGTGCCAGCAGCACCGGGACAGGGGACGGCTACACCTTC.

The rearrangement joins TRBV10-3 to TRBJ1-1; D gene ambiguous. Germline CDR1 is ENHRY and CDR2 is SYGVKD. The CDR3 runs 11 residues. The V end lost 3 bases, the J end lost 4 bases, and 3 bases lay between the germline ends. DNA for the CDR3: TGTGCCATCAGTGACGGCACTGAAGCTTTCTTT. Encoded protein: CAISDGTEAFF.

This clone was counted between two and nine times. The rearrangement joins TRBV7-2 to TRBJ2-1; D perhaps matches TRBD1 (6 bases). V lost 5 bases and J lost 2, with 13 bases in between. Looked up from germline, CDR1 is SGHTA and CDR2 is FQGNSA. The CDR3 consists of 15 residues. The CDR3 here is CASSHSGTTYNEQFF. Here the CDR3 DNA reads TGTGCCAGCAGCCATTCCGGGACAACCTACAATGAGCAGTTCTTC.

This clone was observed a few times. The chain uses TRBV27 and TRBJ2-5, with 7 nucleotides matching TRBD1. Germline lookup yields CDR1 MNHEY and CDR2 SMNVEV (reference sequence). CDR3 length: 14 amino acids. J was trimmed by 7 bases and V by 3 bases; bases with no gene match: 8. CDR3 sequence: CASSFGTDGGTQYF. In nucleotides, the CDR3 is TGTGCCAGCAGTTTTGGGACAGATGGTGGGACCCAGTACTTC.

This clone has just a few counts. The rearrangement joins TRBV4-1 to TRBJ2-3, with TRBD2 identical over 8 bases. J gave up 2 bases and V 4 bases, and 5 bases lay outside the gene matches. The length of the CDR3 is 15 residues. CDR1 and CDR2 (germline): MGHRA, YSYEKL. CDR3 amino acids: CASSLSGDNTDTQYF. The CDR3 DNA sequence: TGCGCCAGCAGCCTTAGCGGGGACAACACAGATACGCAGTATTTT.

This clone was seen many times. The rearrangement joins TRBV2 to TRBJ2-6; weak D call: TRBD1 (5 bases). With 8 bases removed from V and 2 bases from J, the gap between germline ends came to 10 bases. Germline-derived CDR1 and CDR2 are SNHLY and FYNNEI. The CDR3 covers 14 residues. For the CDR3, the DNA is TGTGCCAGCTCAGGGCCCCCTGGGGCCAACGTCCTGACTTTC. Protein product: CASSGPPGANVLTF.

The sample holds many counts of this clone. The V call is TRBV15, the J call TRBJ2-7; the match to TRBD2 covers 7 bases. In germline, CDR1 is LNHNV, CDR2 YYDKDF (reference sequence). The CDR3 extends over 16 amino acids. Losses at the gene ends were 1 base for V and 2 bases for J; bases not matched to a gene: 8. CDR3 region: CATSRGPGGYTYEQYF. CDR3 DNA sequence: TGTGCCACCAGCAGAGGGCCGGGGGGTTACACCTACGAGCAGTACTTC.

This clone was detected a few times. The chain recombines TRBV19 with TRBJ2-1; D possibly corresponds to TRBD2 (7 bases). The length of the CDR3 is 14 residues. The germline V gene encodes CDR1 LNHDA and CDR2 SQIVND (reference sequence). Trimming removed 8 bases from V and 9 bases from J, with 20 bases in between. The CDR3 reads CASSGGGGFGEQFF. DNA of the CDR3: TGTGCCAGTTCCGGGGGCGGGGGCTTCGGTGAGCAGTTCTTC.

This sequence joins TRBV5-1 and TRBJ2-7; D might be TRBD1 (6 bases). Per germline, CDR1 SGHRS and CDR2 YFSETQ. The CDR3 is 14 amino acids. Trimming pared 0 bases from V and 6 bases from J, leaving 13 bases between. The CDR3 DNA reads TGCGCCAGCAGCTTGGGGCTACAGGGCGGCGAGCAGTACTTC. Its translation: CASSLGLQGGEQYF.

This rearrangement joins TRBV27 to TRBJ1-1; 10 bases fit TRBD1. The CDR3 runs 16 residues. Looked up from germline, CDR1 is MNHEY and CDR2 is SMNVEV (reference sequence). Unmatched junction bases numbered 5, after V lost 0 bases and J lost 4 bases. The CDR3 DNA is TGTGCCAGCAGTTTATCGGTTGGACAGGGGGGCACTGAAGCTTTCTTT. Its protein is CASSLSVGQGGTEAFF.

The chain carries TRBV28 and TRBJ1-2; D gene unclear. This CDR3 is built from 11 residues. Germline V gene sequence: CDR1 MDHEN, CDR2 SYDVKM. Between the trimmed V and J ends, which lost 4 bases and 5 bases, there was a span of 5 bases. This CDR3 is CASSSPYGYTF. The CDR3 DNA follows: TGTGCCAGCAGTTCCCCATATGGCTACACCTTC.

This sequence joins TRBV6-6 and TRBJ1-5; D possibly corresponds to TRBD1 (5 bases). V lost 2 bases, J lost 6 bases, and 8 bases lay in between. The CDR3 loop spans 13 amino acids. The germline CDR1 and CDR2 sequences are MNHNY and SVGAGI (reference sequence). The CDR3 sequence is CASSYGGAQPQHF. In DNA, the CDR3 is TGTGCCAGCAGTTACGGCGGGGCTCAGCCCCAGCATTTT.

This clone was seen only a few times. This chain uses TRBV7-2 with TRBJ2-7; 8 nucleotides line up with TRBD1. J lost 6 bases, V lost 8 bases, and 12 bases had no gene match. The CDR3 sequence is 14 residues long. Germline V lookup: CDR1 SGHTA, CDR2 FQGNSA. The chain's CDR3 is CASGRTGLGSEQYF. CDR3 coding DNA: TGTGCCAGCGGCAGGACAGGGCTTGGCTCCGAGCAGTACTTC.

This clone turned up a few times. The sample has other DNA sequences that encode this CDR3 too. The chain employs TRBV11-2 and TRBJ2-2; 7 nucleotides align to TRBD1. Trimming cost V 4 bases and J 2 bases; bases outside gene matches: 4. The germline V gene has CDR1 SGHAT and CDR2 FQNNGV. CDR3 length: 15 amino acids. The CDR3 region has the DNA TGTGCCAGCAGCTCGGGGACAGTTAACACCGGGGAGCTGTTTTTT. Amino acid sequence: CASSSGTVNTGELFF.

This clone came up a few times. V usage is TRBV2 and J usage is TRBJ1-2; no reliable D call. Germline V gene lookup returns CDR1 SNHLY and CDR2 FYNNEI. V dropped 3 bases and J dropped 2 bases, with 7 bases sitting between them. The CDR3 length is 13 residues. DNA for the CDR3: TGTGCCAGCAGTGAGTCGGAGAACTATGGCTACACCTTC. Amino acid sequence: CASSESENYGYTF.

This clone was detected a few times. The same CDR3 is also encoded by other DNA sequences in this sample. The chain links TRBV5-1 to TRBJ1-2; D is ambiguous. Trimming took 4 bases from V and 0 from J, leaving 10 bases between them. CDR1 is SGHRS, CDR2 YFSETQ, per germline. The CDR3 sequence is 14 residues long. The CDR3 protein is CASSLLTTNYGYTF. The CDR3 region has the DNA TGCGCCAGCAGCCTCTTGACTACTAACTATGGCTACACCTTC. Filled out from reference TRBV5-1 and TRBJ1-2, the complete variable domain reads KAGVTQTPRYLIKTRGQQVTLSCSPISGHRSVSWYQQTPGQGLQFLFEYFSETQRNKGNFPGRFSGRQFSNSRSEMNVSTLELGDSALYLCASSLLTTNYGYTFGSGTRLTVV.

This clone was detected a few times. J is TRBJ2-3 and V is TRBV5-1; TRBD1 matches 7 bases. The germline CDR1 and CDR2 sequences are SGHRS and YFSETQ. V was pared by 4 bases and J by 0 bases, with 5 bases of the junction left unmatched. This CDR3 region has 15 residues. This CDR3 reads CASSDRVGSTDTQYF. DNA of the CDR3: TGCGCCAGCAGCGACAGGGTGGGAAGCACAGATACGCAGTATTTT.

This chain joins TRBV9 and TRBJ1-2; TRBD1 matches at 7 bases. The CDR3 has 17 amino acids. V shed 4 bases and J 0 bases; nucleotides not matched to a gene: 12. Germline assignment: CDR1 SGDLS and CDR2 YYNGEE. The CDR3 DNA reads TGTGCCAGCAGCCCCCCCGGGACAGAGTTTTCTAACTATGGCTACACCTTC. This gives the protein CASSPPGTEFSNYGYTF.

The chain uses TRBV7-8 and TRBJ1-1; no firm D call. CDR3 length: 14 amino acids. The germline V gene has CDR1 SGHVS and CDR2 FQNEAQ. V was trimmed by 1 base and J by 1 base, leaving 7 bases between them. Here the CDR3 DNA reads TGTGCCAGCAGCTTAGGCTCAGGGAACACTGAAGCTTTCTTT. Protein sequence: CASSLGSGNTEAFF. The whole variable domain, filled in from reference TRBV7-8 and TRBJ1-1, reads GAGVSQSPRYKVAKRGQDVALRCDPISGHVSLFWYQQALGQGPEFLTYFQNEAQLDKSGLPSDRFFAERPEGSVSTLKIQRTQQEDSAVYLCASSLGSGNTEAFFGQGTRLTVV.